Given below is one T cell receptor beta chain in context. What it recognizes is unknown. The sample belongs to a study of beta chain features in type 1 diabetes. Findings of the study overall: Unsettled here was the matter of whether HLA type influences TCRB rearrangement. Patients with Type 1 diabetes showed moderately but significantly shorter TCRB CDR3s in all four CD4+ subsets.

V gave up 3 bases and J gave up 1 base, with 10 bases separating them. This CDR3 contains 15 residues. From germline, CDR1 is SEHNR and CDR2 FQNEAQ (reference sequence). Of the isolated RNA, all was reverse transcribed, and so the sequenced material was expressed TCRB transcripts. Some clones are missing from TCRdb's copy, which holds only in-frame ones; the method was immunoSEQ multiplex PCR. This table holds around 250,000 clones, 14% found once. The source material was naive CD4+ T cells from blood. The rearrangement links TRBV7-9 to TRBJ1-3, with D tentatively TRBD1 (6 bases). This clonotype originated in a man younger than 45 with type 1 diabetes. The CDR3 coding sequence is TGTGCCAGCAGCTTCACCACAGGGTCTGGAAACACCATATATTTT. Encoded protein: CASSFTTGSGNTIYF.